This T cell receptor (beta chain) is from a study of blood T cell repertoires in COVID-19. Overall study: From T cells, B-cell-depleted T cells, or PBMCs came the material, which was cDNA or gDNA.

V gave up 6 bases and J gave up 5 bases; unmatched junction bases: 7. The CDR3 contains 14 residues. Germline-derived CDR1 and CDR2 are KGHSH and LQKENI. This clone was recorded a few times. The repertoire was sequenced with immunoSEQ multiplex PCR; TCRdb's copy has only in-frame clones and lacks some. The table records 200,000 to 250,000 clones, approximately 80% of them present only once. The chain joins TRBV18 to TRBJ2-5; 9 nucleotides agree with TRBD1. Specimen: PBMCs or T cells enriched from blood (not recorded which). The receptor comes from a woman aged 55-70 years who had recovered from COVID-19. CDR3 region: CASSPGQGWETQYF. The DNA of the CDR3 is TGTGCCAGCTCTCCGGGACAGGGATGGGAGACCCAGTACTTC.